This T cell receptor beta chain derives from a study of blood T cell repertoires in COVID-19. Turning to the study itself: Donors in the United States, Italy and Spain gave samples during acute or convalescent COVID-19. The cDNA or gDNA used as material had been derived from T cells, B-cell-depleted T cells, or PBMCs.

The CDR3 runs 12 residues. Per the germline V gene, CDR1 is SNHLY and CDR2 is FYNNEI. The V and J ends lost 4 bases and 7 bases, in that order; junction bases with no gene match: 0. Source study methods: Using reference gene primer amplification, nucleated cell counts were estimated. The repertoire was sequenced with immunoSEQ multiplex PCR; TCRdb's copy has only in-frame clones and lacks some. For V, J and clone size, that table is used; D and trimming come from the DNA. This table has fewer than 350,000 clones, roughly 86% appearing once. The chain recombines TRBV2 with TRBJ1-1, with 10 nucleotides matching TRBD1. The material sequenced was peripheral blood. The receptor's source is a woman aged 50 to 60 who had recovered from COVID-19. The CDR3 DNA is TGTGCCAGCAGTGGGACAGGGGGTGAAGCTTTCTTT. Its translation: CASSGTGGEAFF.